Below, one T cell receptor (beta chain) is given with its context. Its target is not known. The data were produced by immunoSEQ multiplex PCR, yet TCRdb's version contains in-frame clones alone and is incomplete. Among over a million clones listed, just under 99% were seen once. This sample stems from a study of shared clonotypes between healthy human individuals. Study results and caveats: Rarefaction showed sorted-subset sequencing was incomplete despite large depth. Around 5% was the fraction of naive CD4 clonotypes found shared across a few donors.

Per germline, CDR1 LNHDA and CDR2 SQIVND (reference sequence). The CDR3 covers 16 residues. With 7 bases clipped from V and 6 bases from J, the junction kept 18 bases outside the gene matches. The chain combines TRBV19 with TRBJ2-7; 7 positions match TRBD2. The sample comprised naive CD4+ T cells sorted from blood. Indicated subset: CD45RA+ positively selected. The sequence was collected from a young man in good health. The CDR3 here is CASTPRMAGARSEQYF. CDR3 sequence (DNA): TGTGCCAGTACCCCCCGAATGGCGGGAGCGCGATCCGAGCAGTACTTC.